A selection of T cell receptor beta chains follows, all from one sample in a study of shared clonotypes between healthy human individuals. Generated by immunoSEQ multiplex PCR, the TCRdb table keeps only in-frame clones and is missing some. The data contain some 1 million clones, 75% of them singletons. The specimen was memory CD4+ T cells sorted from blood. The receptor source for this set is a man aged 18 to 30 in good health. Both conserved end residues are part of each CDR3. The order of the fields is CDR3 length, clone size, V gene, D gene, J gene, CDR3 protein, CDR3 DNA. A D gene is named only where the DNA matches it firmly. Clone size, where shown, is once, few, many, or a class for clones that have expanded.

14,-,TRBV2,-,TRBJ2-1,CASSPGKPAREQFF,TGTGCCAGCAGTCCCGGGAAGCCAGCGCGCGAGCAGTTCTTC
14,-,TRBV7-8,-,TRBJ2-1,CASSQDGSNNEQFF,TGTGCCAGCAGCCAAGACGGTAGCAACAATGAGCAGTTCTTC
14,few,TRBV7-2,TRBD1,TRBJ1-2,CASSLGQGAYGYTF,TGTGCCAGCAGCCTCGGACAGGGGGCATATGGCTACACCTTC
13,-,TRBV19,-,TRBJ2-5,CASSPLAGETQYF,TGTGCCAGTAGTCCACTGGCAGGGGAGACCCAGTACTTC
14,-,TRBV7-9,-,TRBJ1-1,CASSLFQGNTEAFF,TGTGCCAGCAGCTTATTTCAAGGGAACACTGAAGCTTTCTTT
15,-,TRBV11-2,-,TRBJ1-4,CASSLRFAGHEKLFF,TGTGCCAGCAGCCTACGTTTCGCAGGTCATGAAAAACTGTTTTTT
11,once,TRBV25-1,-,TRBJ2-3,CASRSKDTQYF,TGTGCCAGCAGATCGAAGGATACGCAGTATTTT
13,many,TRBV30,TRBD1,TRBJ1-1,CAYDQGGNTEAFF,TGTGCCTACGACCAAGGGGGCAACACTGAAGCTTTCTTT
14,-,TRBV7-2,TRBD2,TRBJ2-7,CASRGAGGSYEQYF,TGTGCCAGCAGGGGAGCGGGGGGATCCTACGAGCAGTACTTC
15,-,TRBV9,TRBD1,TRBJ2-2,CASSLGQGAVGELFF,TGTGCCAGCAGCTTGGGACAGGGGGCCGTCGGGGAGCTGTTTTTT
18,-,TRBV5-8,-,TRBJ2-5,CASRQGKEVLRVQETQYF,TGTGCCAGCAGGCAGGGGAAAGAGGTTCTGAGGGTCCAAGAGACCCAGTACTTC
15,-,TRBV19,-,TRBJ1-1,CASSNEGRMGTEAFF,TGTGCCAGTAGTAACGAAGGACGGATGGGCACTGAAGCTTTCTTT
14,once,TRBV19,TRBD2,TRBJ2-3,CASSGGGATDTQYF,TGTGCCAGTAGTGGGGGGGGAGCCACAGATACGCAGTATTTT
14,few,TRBV27,-,TRBJ1-6,CASSSGKWDSPLHF,TGTGCCAGCAGTTCAGGGAAATGGGATTCACCCCTCCACTTT
14,once,TRBV5-4,-,TRBJ1-6,CASSLEVMSSPLHF,TGTGCCAGCAGCTTGGAGGTGATGTCTTCACCCCTCCACTTT
12,-,TRBV15,-,TRBJ2-2,CATSRVNGELFF,TGTGCCACCAGCAGAGTGAACGGGGAGCTGTTTTTT
14,-,TRBV29-1,TRBD2,TRBJ2-7,CSVVLRGGLYEQYF,TGCAGCGTTGTACTCCGGGGGGGTCTCTACGAGCAGTACTTC
16,-,TRBV11-2,TRBD2,TRBJ2-7,CASSLDHSGGVYEQYF,TGTGCCAGCAGCTTAGATCACAGCGGGGGGGTTTACGAGCAGTACTTC
15,-,TRBV27,-,TRBJ1-2,CASSSSAGTGGGYTF,TGTGCCAGCAGTTCTTCCGCCGGGACCGGGGGGGGCTACACCTTC
11,-,TRBV10-3,-,TRBJ1-4,CAISAQEKLFF,TGTGCCATCAGTGCCCAGGAAAAACTGTTTTTT
12,-,TRBV10-3,-,TRBJ2-3,CAISEGGDTQYF,TGTGCCATCAGTGAGGGGGGGGATACGCAGTATTTT
15,-,TRBV2,TRBD2,TRBJ2-1,CASSLLAGSYNEQFF,TGTGCCAGCAGCCTACTAGCGGGATCATACAATGAGCAGTTCTTC
16,few,TRBV5-1,TRBD2,TRBJ2-2,CASSFVAGSGTGELFF,TGCGCCAGCAGCTTTGTAGCGGGAAGTGGAACCGGGGAGCTGTTTTTT
12,-,TRBV7-2,TRBD2,TRBJ2-7,CASGEGPYEQYF,TGTGCCAGCGGGGAGGGACCCTACGAGCAGTACTTC
16,-,TRBV27,-,TRBJ2-7,CASSFPDRKQAYEQYF,TGTGCCAGCAGTTTCCCCGACAGAAAACAAGCCTACGAGCAGTACTTC
8,few,TRBV20-1,-,TRBJ1-2,CSANGYTF,TGCAGTGCTAATGGCTACACCTTC
13,-,TRBV6-1,-,TRBJ1-1,CASRDSDRRVAFF,TGTGCCAGCAGGGACTCGGACCGGAGAGTGGCTTTCTTT
15,-,TRBV2,TRBD2,TRBJ2-3,CASRRLAASTDTQYF,TGTGCCAGCAGAAGACTAGCGGCTAGCACAGATACGCAGTATTTT
18,-,TRBV4-1,-,TRBJ2-3,CASSQGRLQGGGGDTQYF,TGCGCCAGCAGCCAAGGACGGTTACAGGGCGGGGGAGGAGATACGCAGTATTTT
16,once,TRBV11-3,-,TRBJ1-2,CASSLELRVRHYGYTF,TGTGCCAGCAGCTTAGAGCTCAGGGTAAGGCACTATGGCTACACCTTC
15,-,TRBV28,TRBD1,TRBJ2-7,CASSLPGTGVHEQYF,TGTGCCAGCAGTTTGCCCGGGACAGGTGTCCACGAGCAGTACTTC
13,-,TRBV11-3,-,TRBJ2-5,CASSLGADGTQYF,TGTGCCAGCAGCTTAGGAGCGGACGGGACCCAGTACTTC
15,-,TRBV28,TRBD1,TRBJ2-3,CASSFLTGNTDTQYF,TGTGCCAGCAGTTTCCTGACAGGGAACACAGATACGCAGTATTTT
13,-,TRBV30,TRBD2,TRBJ2-1,CAWSQGTTNEQFF,TGTGCCTGGAGTCAAGGGACTACCAATGAGCAGTTCTTC
13,-,TRBV18,TRBD2,TRBJ2-1,CASSLLAGIEQFF,TGTGCCAGCTCACTCCTAGCGGGAATTGAGCAGTTCTTC
15,-,TRBV7-9,-,TRBJ1-6,CASSPFRLRDSPLHF,TGTGCCAGCAGCCCTTTCCGGCTTCGTGATTCACCCCTCCACTTT
14,-,TRBV14,-,TRBJ2-5,CASTPSLTPGTQYF,TGTGCCAGCACCCCATCCTTAACCCCGGGGACCCAGTACTTC
16,-,TRBV10-2,TRBD1,TRBJ2-1,CASSDIRDRGPTEQFF,TGCGCCAGCAGTGATATTCGGGACAGGGGGCCTACAGAGCAGTTCTTC
14,-,TRBV7-7,TRBD2,TRBJ2-1,CASSLRLAGEEQFF,TGTGCTAGCAGCTTAAGACTAGCGGGAGAGGAGCAGTTCTTC
15,few,TRBV9,-,TRBJ2-3,CASSVGERITDTQYF,TGTGCCAGCAGCGTAGGGGAGCGGATCACAGATACGCAGTATTTT
14,-,TRBV19,-,TRBJ1-5,CASSTDYSNQPQHF,TGTGCCAGTAGTACGGATTATAGCAATCAGCCCCAGCATTTT
15,-,TRBV7-2,TRBD1,TRBJ2-7,CASSLAGQGVYEQYF,TGTGCCAGCAGCTTAGCGGGACAGGGGGTGTACGAGCAGTACTTC
11,-,TRBV6-6,-,TRBJ2-3,CASSQRDTQYF,TGTGCCAGCAGCCAAAGGGATACGCAGTATTTT
15,-,TRBV27,TRBD1,TRBJ1-6,CASSLKQGAHSPLHF,TGTGCCAGCAGTTTAAAGCAGGGGGCACATTCACCCCTCCACTTT
13,-,TRBV19,-,TRBJ2-1,CASQTHTRNEQFF,TGTGCCAGTCAGACCCATACCCGCAATGAGCAGTTCTTC
12,-,TRBV14,-,TRBJ2-7,CASKGQGNEQYF,TGTGCCAGCAAGGGGCAGGGAAACGAGCAGTACTTC
12,-,TRBV2,-,TRBJ2-7,CASAAAYYEQYF,TGTGCCAGCGCCGCGGCTTACTACGAGCAGTACTTC
12,-,TRBV7-9,-,TRBJ1-2,CASSLGAGGYTF,TGTGCCAGCAGCTTAGGAGCAGGCGGCTACACCTTC
13,-,TRBV7-8,TRBD2,TRBJ2-1,CASSTTSEDEQFF,TGTGCCAGCAGCACTACTAGCGAGGATGAGCAGTTCTTC
14,-,TRBV10-3,TRBD2,TRBJ2-1,CAIKAGGSYNEQFF,TGTGCCATCAAGGCGGGAGGGAGTTACAATGAGCAGTTCTTC
14,-,TRBV5-1,TRBD1,TRBJ1-4,CASAGTATNEKLFF,TGCGCCAGCGCCGGGACAGCAACTAATGAAAAACTGTTTTTT